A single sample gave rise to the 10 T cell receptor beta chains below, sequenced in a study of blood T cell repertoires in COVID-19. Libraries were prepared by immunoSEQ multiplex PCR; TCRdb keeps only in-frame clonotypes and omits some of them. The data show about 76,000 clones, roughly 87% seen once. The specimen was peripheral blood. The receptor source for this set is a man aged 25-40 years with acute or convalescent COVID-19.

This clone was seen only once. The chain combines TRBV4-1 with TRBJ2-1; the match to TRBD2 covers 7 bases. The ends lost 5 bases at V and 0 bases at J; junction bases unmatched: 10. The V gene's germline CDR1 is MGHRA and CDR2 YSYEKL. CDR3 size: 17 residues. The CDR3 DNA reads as TGCGCCAGCAGCAAGAGCGGCGGGAGCCCCTCCTACAATGAGCAGTTCTTC. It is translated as CASSKSGGSPSYNEQFF.

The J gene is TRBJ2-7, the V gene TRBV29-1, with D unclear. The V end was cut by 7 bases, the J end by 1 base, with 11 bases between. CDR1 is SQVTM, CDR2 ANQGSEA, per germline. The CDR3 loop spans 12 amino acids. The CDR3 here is CSAVDTSYEQYF. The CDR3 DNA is TGCAGCGCCGTAGACACTTCCTACGAGCAGTACTTC.

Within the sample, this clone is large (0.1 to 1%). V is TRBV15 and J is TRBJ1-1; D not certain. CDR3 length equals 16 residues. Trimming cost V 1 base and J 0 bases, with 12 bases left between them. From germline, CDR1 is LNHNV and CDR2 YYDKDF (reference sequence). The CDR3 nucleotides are TGTGCCACCAGCAGAGTGGGCCTCGGGATGAACACTGAAGCTTTCTTT. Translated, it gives CATSRVGLGMNTEAFF.

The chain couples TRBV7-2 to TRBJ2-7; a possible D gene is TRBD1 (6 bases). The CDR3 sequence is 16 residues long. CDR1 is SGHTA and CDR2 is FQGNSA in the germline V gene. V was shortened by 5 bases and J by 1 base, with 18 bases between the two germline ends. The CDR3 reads CASSALGQSDSYEQYF. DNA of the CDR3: TGTGCCAGCAGCGCCCTCGGACAGAGCGATTCCTACGAGCAGTACTTC.

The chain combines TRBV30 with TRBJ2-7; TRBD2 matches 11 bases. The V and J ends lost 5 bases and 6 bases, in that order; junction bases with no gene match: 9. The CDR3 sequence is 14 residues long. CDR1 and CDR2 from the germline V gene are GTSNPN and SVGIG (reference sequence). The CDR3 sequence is CAWVTSGSRGEQYF. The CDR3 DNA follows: TGTGCCTGGGTTACTAGCGGGAGCCGTGGCGAGCAGTACTTC.

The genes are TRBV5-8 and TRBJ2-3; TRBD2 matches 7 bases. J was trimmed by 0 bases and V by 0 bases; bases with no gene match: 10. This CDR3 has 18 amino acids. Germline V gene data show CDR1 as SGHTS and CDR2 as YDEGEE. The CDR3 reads CASSLGLAESPSTDTQYF. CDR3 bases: TGTGCCAGCAGCTTGGGGCTAGCGGAGTCTCCTAGCACAGATACGCAGTATTTT.

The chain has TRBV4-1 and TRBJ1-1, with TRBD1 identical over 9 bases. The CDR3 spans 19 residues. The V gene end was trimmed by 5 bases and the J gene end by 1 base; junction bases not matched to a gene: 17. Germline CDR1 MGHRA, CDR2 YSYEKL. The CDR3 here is CASSVVRGGQGKANTEAFF. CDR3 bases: TGCGCCAGCAGCGTAGTCCGGGGGGGACAGGGTAAGGCGAACACTGAAGCTTTCTTT.

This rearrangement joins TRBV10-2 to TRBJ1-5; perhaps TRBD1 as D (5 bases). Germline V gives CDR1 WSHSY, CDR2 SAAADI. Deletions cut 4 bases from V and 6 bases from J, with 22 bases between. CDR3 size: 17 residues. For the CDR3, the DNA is TGCGCCAGCAGTGGCATCGAGACAGACCGAAAATCTCAGCCCCAGCATTTT. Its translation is CASSGIETDRKSQPQHF.

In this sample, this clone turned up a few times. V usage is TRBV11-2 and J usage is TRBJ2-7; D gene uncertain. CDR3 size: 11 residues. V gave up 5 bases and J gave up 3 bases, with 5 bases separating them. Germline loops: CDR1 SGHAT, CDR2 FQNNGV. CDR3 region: CASSHGYEQYF. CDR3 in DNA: TGTGCCAGCAGCCACGGCTACGAGCAGTACTTC.

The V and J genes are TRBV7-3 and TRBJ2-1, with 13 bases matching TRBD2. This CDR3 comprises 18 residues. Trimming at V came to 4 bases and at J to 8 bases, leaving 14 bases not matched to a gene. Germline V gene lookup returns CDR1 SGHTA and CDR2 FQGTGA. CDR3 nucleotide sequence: TGTGCCAGCAGCTACCCCTACCGGACTAGCGGGAGAAGGGATGAGCAGTTCTTC. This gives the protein CASSYPYRTSGRRDEQFF.